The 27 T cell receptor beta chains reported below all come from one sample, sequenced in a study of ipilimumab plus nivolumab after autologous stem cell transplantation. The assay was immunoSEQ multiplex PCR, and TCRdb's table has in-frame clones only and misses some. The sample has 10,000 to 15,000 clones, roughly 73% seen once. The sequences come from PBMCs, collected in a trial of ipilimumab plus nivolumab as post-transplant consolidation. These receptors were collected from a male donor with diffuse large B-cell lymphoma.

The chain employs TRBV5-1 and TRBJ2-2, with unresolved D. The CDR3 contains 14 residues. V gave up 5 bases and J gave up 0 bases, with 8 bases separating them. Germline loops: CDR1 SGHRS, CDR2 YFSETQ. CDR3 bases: TGCGCCAGCAGAACAATACCGAACACCGGGGAGCTGTTTTTT. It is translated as CASRTIPNTGELFF.

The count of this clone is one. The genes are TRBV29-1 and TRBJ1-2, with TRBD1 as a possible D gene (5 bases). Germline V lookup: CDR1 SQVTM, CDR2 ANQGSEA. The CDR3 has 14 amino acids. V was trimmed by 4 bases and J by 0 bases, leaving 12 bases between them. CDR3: CSVGYDSTNYGYTF. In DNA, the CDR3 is TGCAGCGTTGGTTATGACAGTACTAACTATGGCTACACCTTC.

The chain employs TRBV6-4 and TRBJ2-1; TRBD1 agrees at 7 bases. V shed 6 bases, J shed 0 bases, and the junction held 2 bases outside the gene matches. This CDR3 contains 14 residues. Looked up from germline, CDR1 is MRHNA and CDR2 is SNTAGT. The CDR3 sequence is CASRGTVSYNEQFF. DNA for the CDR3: TGTGCCAGCAGGGGGACAGTCTCCTACAATGAGCAGTTCTTC.

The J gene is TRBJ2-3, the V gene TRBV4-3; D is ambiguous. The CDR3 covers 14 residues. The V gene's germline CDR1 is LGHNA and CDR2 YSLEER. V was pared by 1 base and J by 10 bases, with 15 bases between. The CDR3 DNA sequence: TGCGCCAGCAGCCAAGGTAGTCCACTGGACGCGCAGTATTTT. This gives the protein CASSQGSPLDAQYF.

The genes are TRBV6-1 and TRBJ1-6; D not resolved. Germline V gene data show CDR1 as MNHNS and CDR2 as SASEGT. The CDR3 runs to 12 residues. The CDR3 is CASARVGSPLHF. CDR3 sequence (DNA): TGTGCTTCGGCACGCGTTGGGTCACCCCTCCACTTT.

CDR3 sequence: CASSLAGGNNEQFF. CDR3 bases: TGCGCCAGCAGCTTGGCGGGGGGGAACAATGAGCAGTTCTTC. V and J are TRBV5-1 and TRBJ2-1, with 8 bases identical to TRBD2. The CDR3 spans 14 residues. Germline V gene lookup returns CDR1 SGHRS and CDR2 YFSETQ. V shed 0 bases, J shed 5 bases, and the junction held 1 base outside the gene matches.

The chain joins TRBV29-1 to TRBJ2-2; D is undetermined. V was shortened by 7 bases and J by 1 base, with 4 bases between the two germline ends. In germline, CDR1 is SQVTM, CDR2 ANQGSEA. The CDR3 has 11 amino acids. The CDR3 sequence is CSGLNTGELFF. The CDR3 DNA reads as TGCAGCGGGCTGAACACCGGGGAGCTGTTTTTT.

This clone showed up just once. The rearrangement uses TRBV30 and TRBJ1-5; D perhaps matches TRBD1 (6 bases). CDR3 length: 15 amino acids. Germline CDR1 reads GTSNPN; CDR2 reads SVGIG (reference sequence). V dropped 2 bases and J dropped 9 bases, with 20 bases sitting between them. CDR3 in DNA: TGTGCCTGGAGTAAGGGGGGGGCCTCTCAAGGGCCCCAGCATTTT. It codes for CAWSKGGASQGPQHF.

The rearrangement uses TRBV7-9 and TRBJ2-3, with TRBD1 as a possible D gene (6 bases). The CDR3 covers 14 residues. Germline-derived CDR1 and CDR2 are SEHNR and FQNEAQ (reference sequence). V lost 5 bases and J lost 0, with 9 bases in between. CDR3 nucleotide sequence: TGTGCCAGCAGCGAGAGGGGGAGCACAGATACGCAGTATTTT. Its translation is CASSERGSTDTQYF.

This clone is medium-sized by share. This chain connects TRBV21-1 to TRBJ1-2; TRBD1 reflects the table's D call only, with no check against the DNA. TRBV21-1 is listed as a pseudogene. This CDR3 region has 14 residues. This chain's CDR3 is CASSEQLYNYGYTF. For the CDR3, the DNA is TGTGCCAGCAGCGAACAGCTATATAACTATGGCTACACCTTC.

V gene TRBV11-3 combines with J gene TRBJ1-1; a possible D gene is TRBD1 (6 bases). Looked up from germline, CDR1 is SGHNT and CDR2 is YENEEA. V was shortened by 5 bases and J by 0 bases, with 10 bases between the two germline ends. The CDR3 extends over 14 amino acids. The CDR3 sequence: CASSPGTLNTEAFF. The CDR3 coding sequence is TGTGCCAGCAGCCCCGGGACACTGAACACTGAAGCTTTCTTT.

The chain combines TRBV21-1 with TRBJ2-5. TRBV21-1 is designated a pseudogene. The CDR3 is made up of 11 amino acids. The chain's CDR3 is CASSNLETQYF. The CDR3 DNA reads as TGTGCCAGCAGCAATTTAGAGACCCAGTACTTC.

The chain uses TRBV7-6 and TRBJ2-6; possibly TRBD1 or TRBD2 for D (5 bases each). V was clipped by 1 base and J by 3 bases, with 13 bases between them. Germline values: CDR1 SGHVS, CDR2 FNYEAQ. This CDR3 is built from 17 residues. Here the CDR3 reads CASSLGGGLGGANVLTF. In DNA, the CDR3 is TGTGCCAGCAGCTTAGGGGGCGGGTTAGGTGGGGCCAACGTCCTGACTTTC.

CDR3 region: CAGGPDYFRRTDTQYF. The CDR3 DNA reads as TGTGCCGGGGGGCCGGATTATTTTCGCCGCACAGATACGCAGTATTTT. The chain carries TRBV7-9 and TRBJ2-3; D tentatively reads TRBD1 or TRBD2 (6 bases each). V was shortened by 11 bases and J by 1 base, with 22 bases between the two germline ends. The CDR3 has 16 residues. Germline V CDR1 and CDR2: SEHNR, FQNEAQ (reference sequence).

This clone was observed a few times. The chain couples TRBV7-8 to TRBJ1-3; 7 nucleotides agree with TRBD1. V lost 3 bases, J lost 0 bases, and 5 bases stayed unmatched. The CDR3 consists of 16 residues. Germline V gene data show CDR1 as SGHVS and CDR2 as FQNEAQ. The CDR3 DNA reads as TGTGCCAGCAGCTTGACAGGGACAACCTCTGGAAACACCATATATTTT. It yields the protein CASSLTGTTSGNTIYF.

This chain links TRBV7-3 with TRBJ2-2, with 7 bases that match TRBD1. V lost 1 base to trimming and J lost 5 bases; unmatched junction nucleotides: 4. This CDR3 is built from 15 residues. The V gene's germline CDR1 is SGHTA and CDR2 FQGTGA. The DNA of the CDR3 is TGTGCCAGCAGCTTAATGGGACAGCTAACCGGGGAGCTGTTTTTT. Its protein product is CASSLMGQLTGELFF.

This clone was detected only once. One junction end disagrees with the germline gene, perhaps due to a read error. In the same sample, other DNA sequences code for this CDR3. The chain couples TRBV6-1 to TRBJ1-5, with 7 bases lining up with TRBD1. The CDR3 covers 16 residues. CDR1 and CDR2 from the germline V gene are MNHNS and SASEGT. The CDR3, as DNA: TGTGCCAGCAGTGAGCCTCTGACAGGGCGCAACCAGCCCCAGCATTTT. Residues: CASSEPLTGRNQPQHF.

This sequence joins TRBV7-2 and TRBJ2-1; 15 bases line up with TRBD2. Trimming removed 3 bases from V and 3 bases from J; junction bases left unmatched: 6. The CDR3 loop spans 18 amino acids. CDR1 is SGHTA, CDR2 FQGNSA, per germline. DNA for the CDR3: TGTGCCAGCAGCTTGGGACTAGCGGGAGGTGGTTTCTACAATGAGCAGTTCTTC. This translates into CASSLGLAGGGFYNEQFF.

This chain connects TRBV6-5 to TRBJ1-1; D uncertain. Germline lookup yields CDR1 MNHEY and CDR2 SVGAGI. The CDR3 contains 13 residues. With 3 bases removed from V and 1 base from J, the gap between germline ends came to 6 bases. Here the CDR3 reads CASSYSRNTEAFF. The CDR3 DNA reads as TGTGCCAGCAGTTATAGCCGGAACACTGAAGCTTTCTTT.

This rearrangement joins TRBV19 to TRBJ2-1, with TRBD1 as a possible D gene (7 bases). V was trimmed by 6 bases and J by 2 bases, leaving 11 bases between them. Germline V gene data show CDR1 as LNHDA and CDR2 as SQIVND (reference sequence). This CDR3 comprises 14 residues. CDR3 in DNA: TGTGCCAGTAGCAGGGGGGAGCCCTACAATGAGCAGTTCTTC. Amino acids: CASSRGEPYNEQFF.

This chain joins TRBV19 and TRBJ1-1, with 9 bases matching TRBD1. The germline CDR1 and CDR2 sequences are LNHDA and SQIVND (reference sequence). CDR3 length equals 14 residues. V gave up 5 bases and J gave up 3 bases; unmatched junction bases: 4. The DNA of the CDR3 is TGTGCCAGTAGTGCCCGACAGGGGGACACTGAAGCTTTCTTT. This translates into CASSARQGDTEAFF.

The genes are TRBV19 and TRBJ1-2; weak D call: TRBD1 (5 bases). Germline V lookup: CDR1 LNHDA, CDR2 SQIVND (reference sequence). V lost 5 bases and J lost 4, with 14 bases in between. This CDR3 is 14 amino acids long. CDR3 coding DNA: TGTGCCAGTAGTGCGCTGCAGGGAGGCTATGGCTACACCTTC. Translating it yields CASSALQGGYGYTF.

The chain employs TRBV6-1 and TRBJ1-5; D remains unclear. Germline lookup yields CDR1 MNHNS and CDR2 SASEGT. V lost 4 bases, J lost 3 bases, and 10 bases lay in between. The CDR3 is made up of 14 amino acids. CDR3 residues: CASSGNSNNQPQHF. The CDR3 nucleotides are TGTGCCAGCAGTGGGAACAGCAACAATCAGCCCCAGCATTTT.

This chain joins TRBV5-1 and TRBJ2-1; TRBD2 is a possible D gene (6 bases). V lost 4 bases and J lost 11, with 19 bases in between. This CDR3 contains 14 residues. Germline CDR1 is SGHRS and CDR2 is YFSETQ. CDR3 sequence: CASSPGLGQNQQFF. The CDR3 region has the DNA TGCGCCAGCAGCCCGGGACTGGGGCAAAATCAGCAGTTCTTC.

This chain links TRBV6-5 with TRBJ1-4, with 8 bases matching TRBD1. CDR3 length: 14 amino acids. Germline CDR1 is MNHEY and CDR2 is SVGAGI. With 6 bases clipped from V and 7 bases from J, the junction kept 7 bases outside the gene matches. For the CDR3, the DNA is TGTGCCAGCAGCTCAGGGGGCGCTGGTGAAAAACTGTTTTTT. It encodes CASSSGGAGEKLFF.

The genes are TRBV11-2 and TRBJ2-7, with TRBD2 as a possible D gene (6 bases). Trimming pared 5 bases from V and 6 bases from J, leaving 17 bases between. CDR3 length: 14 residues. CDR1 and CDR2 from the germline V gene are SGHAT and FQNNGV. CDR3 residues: CASSPQGGGIEQYF. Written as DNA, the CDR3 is TGTGCCAGCAGCCCCCAGGGAGGAGGAATCGAGCAGTACTTC.

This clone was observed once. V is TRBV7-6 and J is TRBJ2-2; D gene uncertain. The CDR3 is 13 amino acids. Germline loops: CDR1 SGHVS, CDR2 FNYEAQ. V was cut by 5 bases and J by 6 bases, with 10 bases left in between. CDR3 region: CASSPLVAGELFF. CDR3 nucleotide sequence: TGTGCCAGCAGCCCCTTAGTAGCCGGGGAGCTGTTTTTT.